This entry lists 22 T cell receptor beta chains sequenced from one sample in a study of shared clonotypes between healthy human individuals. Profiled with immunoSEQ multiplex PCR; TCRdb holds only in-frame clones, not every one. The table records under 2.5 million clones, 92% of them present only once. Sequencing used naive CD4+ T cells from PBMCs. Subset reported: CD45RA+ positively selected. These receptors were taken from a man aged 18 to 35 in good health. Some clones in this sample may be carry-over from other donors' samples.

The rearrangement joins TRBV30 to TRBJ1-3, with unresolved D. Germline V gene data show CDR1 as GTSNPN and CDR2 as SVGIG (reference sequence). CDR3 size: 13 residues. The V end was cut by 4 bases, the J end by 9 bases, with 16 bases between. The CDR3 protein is CAWKAWGVGTIYF. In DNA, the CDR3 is TGTGCCTGGAAAGCATGGGGAGTGGGCACCATATATTTT.

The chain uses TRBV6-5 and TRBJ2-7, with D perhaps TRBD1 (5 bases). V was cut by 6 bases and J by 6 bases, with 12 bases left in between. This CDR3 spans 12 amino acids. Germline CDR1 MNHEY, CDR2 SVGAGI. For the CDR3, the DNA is TGTGCCAGCAGCCTCGGTAGGGGCGAGCAGTACTTC. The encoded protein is CASSLGRGEQYF.

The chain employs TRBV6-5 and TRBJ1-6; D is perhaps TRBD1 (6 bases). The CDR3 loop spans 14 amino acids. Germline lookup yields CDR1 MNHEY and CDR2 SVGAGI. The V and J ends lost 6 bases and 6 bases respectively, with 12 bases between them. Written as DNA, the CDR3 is TGTGCCAGCAGAGTGGACAGCACTAATTCACCCCTCCACTTT. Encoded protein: CASRVDSTNSPLHF.

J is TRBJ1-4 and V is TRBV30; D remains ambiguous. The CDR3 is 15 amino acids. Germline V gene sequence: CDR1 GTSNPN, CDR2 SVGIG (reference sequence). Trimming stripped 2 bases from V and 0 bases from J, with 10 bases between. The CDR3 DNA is TGTGCCTGGAGTCCTGGAGTTGCAACTAATGAAAAACTGTTTTTT. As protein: CAWSPGVATNEKLFF.

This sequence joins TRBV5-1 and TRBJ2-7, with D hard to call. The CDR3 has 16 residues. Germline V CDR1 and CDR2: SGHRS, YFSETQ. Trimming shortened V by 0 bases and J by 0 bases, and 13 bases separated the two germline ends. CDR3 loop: CASSLDTAVSSYEQYF. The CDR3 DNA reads TGCGCCAGCAGCTTGGATACGGCAGTCAGCTCCTACGAGCAGTACTTC.

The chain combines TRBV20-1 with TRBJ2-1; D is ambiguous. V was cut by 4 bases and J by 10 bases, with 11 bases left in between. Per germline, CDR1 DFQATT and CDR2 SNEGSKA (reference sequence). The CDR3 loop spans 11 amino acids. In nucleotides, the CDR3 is TGCAGTGCTACGTCCGAACGGGAGCAGTTCTTC. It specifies CSATSEREQFF.

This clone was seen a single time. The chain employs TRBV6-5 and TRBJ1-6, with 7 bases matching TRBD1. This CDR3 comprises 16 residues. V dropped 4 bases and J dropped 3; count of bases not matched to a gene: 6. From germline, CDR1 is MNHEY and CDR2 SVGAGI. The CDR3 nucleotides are TGTGCCAGCAGTTCAGACAGGGAGTTCTATAATTCACCCCTCCACTTT. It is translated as CASSSDREFYNSPLHF.

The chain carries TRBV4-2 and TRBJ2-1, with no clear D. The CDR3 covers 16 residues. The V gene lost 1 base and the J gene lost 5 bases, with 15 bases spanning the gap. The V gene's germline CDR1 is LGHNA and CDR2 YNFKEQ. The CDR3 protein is CASSQGTLVSHNEQFF. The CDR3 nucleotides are TGTGCCAGCAGCCAAGGAACGCTCGTATCCCACAATGAGCAGTTCTTC.

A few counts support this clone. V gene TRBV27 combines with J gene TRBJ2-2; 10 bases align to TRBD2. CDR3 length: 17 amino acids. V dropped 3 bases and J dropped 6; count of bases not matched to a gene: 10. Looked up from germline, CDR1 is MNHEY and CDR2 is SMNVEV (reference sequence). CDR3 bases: TGTGCCAGCAGTTTCCTGGGGACTAGCGCGGCGGCCGGGGAGCTGTTTTTT. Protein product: CASSFLGTSAAAGELFF.

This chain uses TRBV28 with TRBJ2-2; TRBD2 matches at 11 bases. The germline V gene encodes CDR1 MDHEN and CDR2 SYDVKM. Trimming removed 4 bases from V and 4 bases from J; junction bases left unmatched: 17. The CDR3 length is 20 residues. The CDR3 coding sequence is TGTGCCAGCAGTTGCCGGGACAGGGTGGCTAGCGGGAGGTGCACCGGGGAGCTGTTTTTT. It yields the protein CASSCRDRVASGRCTGELFF.

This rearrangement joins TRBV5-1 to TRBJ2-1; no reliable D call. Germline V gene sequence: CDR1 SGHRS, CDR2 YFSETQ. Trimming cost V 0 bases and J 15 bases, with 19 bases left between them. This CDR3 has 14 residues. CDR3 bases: TGCGCCAGCAGCTTGGCCAGAACAGCGCGCGTTTGGTTCTTC. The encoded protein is CASSLARTARVWFF. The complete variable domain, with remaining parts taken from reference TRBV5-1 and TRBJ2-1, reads KAGVTQTPRYLIKTRGQQVTLSCSPISGHRSVSWYQQTPGQGLQFLFEYFSETQRNKGNFPGRFSGRQFSNSRSEMNVSTLELGDSALYLCASSLARTARVWFFGPGTRLTVL.

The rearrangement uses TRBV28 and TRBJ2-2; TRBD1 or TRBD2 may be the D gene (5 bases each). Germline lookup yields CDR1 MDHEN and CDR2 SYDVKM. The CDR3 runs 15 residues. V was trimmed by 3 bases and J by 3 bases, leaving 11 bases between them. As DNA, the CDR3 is TGTGCCAGCAGTTTTAGAGGGGAACACACCGGGGAGCTGTTTTTT. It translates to CASSFRGEHTGELFF.

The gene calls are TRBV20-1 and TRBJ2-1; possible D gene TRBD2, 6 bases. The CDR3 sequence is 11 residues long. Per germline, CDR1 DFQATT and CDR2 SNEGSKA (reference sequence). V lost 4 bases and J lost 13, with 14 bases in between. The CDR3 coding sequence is TGCAGTGCTAACCCGGGAGTAAGTCAGTTCTTC. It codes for CSANPGVSQFF.

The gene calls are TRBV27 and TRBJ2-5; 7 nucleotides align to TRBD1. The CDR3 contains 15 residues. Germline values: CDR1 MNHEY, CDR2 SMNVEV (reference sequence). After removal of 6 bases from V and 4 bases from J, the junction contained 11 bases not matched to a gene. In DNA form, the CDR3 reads TGTGCCAGCAGGGGGATGACAGGGAAAGGAGAGACCCAGTACTTC. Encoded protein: CASRGMTGKGETQYF.

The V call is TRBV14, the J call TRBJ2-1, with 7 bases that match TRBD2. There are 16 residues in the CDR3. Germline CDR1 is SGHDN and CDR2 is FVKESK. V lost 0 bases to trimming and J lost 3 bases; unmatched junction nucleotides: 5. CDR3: CASSQDLAAHYNEQFF. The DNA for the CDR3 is TGTGCCAGCAGCCAAGATCTAGCGGCTCACTACAATGAGCAGTTCTTC.

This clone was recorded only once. CDR3 loop: CASSSQGIGNTIYF. In DNA, the CDR3 is TGTGCCAGCAGCTCCCAGGGGATAGGAAACACCATATATTTT. This chain joins TRBV5-6 and TRBJ1-3, with D maybe TRBD1 (6 bases). The V and J ends lost 3 bases and 4 bases respectively, with 11 bases between them. The CDR3 has 14 amino acids. The germline V gene encodes CDR1 SGHDT and CDR2 YYEEEE.

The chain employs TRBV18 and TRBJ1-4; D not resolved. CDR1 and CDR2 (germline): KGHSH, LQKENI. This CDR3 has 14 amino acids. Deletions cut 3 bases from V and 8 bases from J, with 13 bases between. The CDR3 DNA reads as TGTGCCAGCTCACCGGCGAGGGTACACGAAAAACTGTTTTTT. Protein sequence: CASSPARVHEKLFF.

CDR3 residues: CASSAARSTFEQYF. The CDR3 region has the DNA TGTGCCAGCAGCGCTGCGCGTTCTACCTTCGAGCAGTACTTC. J is TRBJ2-7 and V is TRBV11-3; D ambiguous. Trimming stripped 5 bases from V and 6 bases from J, with 17 bases between. Germline-derived CDR1 and CDR2 are SGHNT and YENEEA. The CDR3 totals 14 residues.

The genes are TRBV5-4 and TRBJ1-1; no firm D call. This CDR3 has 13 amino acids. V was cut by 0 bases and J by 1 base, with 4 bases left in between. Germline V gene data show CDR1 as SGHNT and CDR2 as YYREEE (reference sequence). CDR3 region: CASSLDQNTEAFF. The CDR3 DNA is TGTGCCAGCAGCTTGGACCAGAACACTGAAGCTTTCTTT.

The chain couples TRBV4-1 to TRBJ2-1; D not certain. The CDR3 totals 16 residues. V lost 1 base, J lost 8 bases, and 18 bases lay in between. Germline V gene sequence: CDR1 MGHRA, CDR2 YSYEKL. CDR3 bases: TGCGCCAGCAGCCAAGGCACCCCGACCTACAAGGATGAGCAGTTCTTC. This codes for CASSQGTPTYKDEQFF.

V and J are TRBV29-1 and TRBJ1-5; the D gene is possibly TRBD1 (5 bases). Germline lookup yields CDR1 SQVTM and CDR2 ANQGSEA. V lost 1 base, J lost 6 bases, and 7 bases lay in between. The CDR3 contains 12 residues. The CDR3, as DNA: TGCAGCGTTGAAGGGCAGGGTCAGCCCCAGCATTTT. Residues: CSVEGQGQPQHF.

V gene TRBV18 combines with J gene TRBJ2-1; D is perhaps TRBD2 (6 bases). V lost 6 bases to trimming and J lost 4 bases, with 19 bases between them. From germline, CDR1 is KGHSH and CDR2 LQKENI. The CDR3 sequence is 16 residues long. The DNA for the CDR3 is TGTGCCAGCTCTACCGGAAGCGGACGGGGGTACAATGAGCAGTTCTTC. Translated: CASSTGSGRGYNEQFF.